This TCR beta chain was captured by sequencing in a study of cytomegalovirus exposure and HLA in healthy donors. Study at large: Earlier results showed almost 120 million unique TCR beta sequences derived from approximately 180 million T cells.

Overall study results and limits: The study flagged some 170 TCR beta chains as cytomegalovirus-associated. Specific recognition of CMV antigens was confirmed in vitro for a few chains (all CMV-associated).

As for this clone: Its antigen remains unidentified.

Trimming stripped 1 base from V and 5 bases from J, with 7 bases between. CDR1 and CDR2 from the germline V gene are SGHDT and YYEEEE. The CDR3 has 13 residues. Primers: 60 Vbeta forward and 13 Jbeta reverse. TCRdb keeps only in-frame clones here, not all; method: immunoSEQ multiplex PCR. The sample has 120,000 or so clones, over 60% seen once. V and J are TRBV5-6 and TRBJ1-5; D unclear. This sequence was found in a woman in her thirties or forties in good health and CMV-seropositive. The specimen was PBMCs. CDR3 in amino acids: CASSLFGDQPQHF. The CDR3 DNA reads TGTGCCAGCAGCTTGTTCGGGGATCAGCCCCAGCATTTT.